A single sample gave rise to the 18 T cell receptor beta chains below, sequenced in a study of shared clonotypes between healthy human individuals. Generated by immunoSEQ multiplex PCR, the TCRdb table keeps only in-frame clones and is missing some. This sample yields about 2,200,000 clones, of which about 93% are seen a single time; 1.5% to 2% belongs to the top ten. CD45RO-negative, CCR7-selected cells formed the naive CD8 fraction, which excluded terminally differentiated effector memory CD45RA+ cells. Input material: naive CD8+ T cells from PBMCs. The receptors shown here come from a man aged 18 to 30 in good health. Some clones in this sample may be carry-over from other donors' samples.

The chain uses TRBV7-8 and TRBJ2-1; 14 nucleotides match TRBD2. The V gene end was trimmed by 5 bases and the J gene end by 4 bases; junction bases not matched to a gene: 7. This CDR3 region has 17 residues. The germline V gene has CDR1 SGHVS and CDR2 FQNEAQ. The DNA for the CDR3 is TGTGCCAGCAGCCCGAAACGACTAGCGGGAGGGTACAATGAGCAGTTCTTC. Its protein is CASSPKRLAGGYNEQFF. The entire variable domain, with the rest obtained from reference TRBV7-8 and TRBJ2-1, is as follows: GAGVSQSPRYKVAKRGQDVALRCDPISGHVSLFWYQQALGQGPEFLTYFQNEAQLDKSGLPSDRFFAERPEGSVSTLKIQRTQQEDSAVYLCASSPKRLAGGYNEQFFGPGTRLTVL.

The rearrangement uses TRBV9 and TRBJ2-2; D remains unclear. The germline V gene encodes CDR1 SGDLS and CDR2 YYNGEE. Trimming removed 0 bases from V and 6 bases from J, with 6 bases in between. The CDR3 runs to 13 residues. CDR3 region: CASSVGYPGELFF. DNA for the CDR3: TGTGCCAGCAGCGTAGGGTACCCCGGGGAGCTGTTTTTT.

The rearrangement links TRBV7-9 to TRBJ2-7; 14 positions agree with TRBD2. Looked up from germline, CDR1 is SEHNR and CDR2 is FQNEAQ (reference sequence). The ends lost 4 bases at V and 5 bases at J; junction bases unmatched: 10. CDR3 size: 17 residues. CDR3 in amino acids: CASSSGTSGSRIHEQYF. DNA for the CDR3: TGTGCCAGCAGCTCCGGGACTAGCGGGAGCAGGATACACGAGCAGTACTTC. Supplemented by reference TRBV7-9 and TRBJ2-7, the full variable domain reads DTGVSQNPRHKITKRGQNVTFRCDPISEHNRLYWYRQTLGQGPEFLTYFQNEAQLEKSRLLSDRFSAERPKGSFSTLEIQRTEQGDSAMYLCASSSGTSGSRIHEQYFGPGTRLTVT.

The V gene is TRBV27, the J gene TRBJ1-1, with D unclear. CDR3 length: 20 residues. Trimming shortened V by 11 bases and J by 1 base, and 35 bases separated the two germline ends. CDR1 is MNHEY, CDR2 SMNVEV, per germline (reference sequence). Here the CDR3 reads CAQRVSSFWRKRPGNTEAFF. For the CDR3, the DNA is TGTGCCCAGCGAGTAAGCAGTTTTTGGCGAAAAAGGCCGGGGAACACTGAAGCTTTCTTT.

In nucleotides, the CDR3 is TGTGCCAGCAGCCGGATACGGACAGGGGGCGACTACGAGCAGTACTTC. Translation: CASSRIRTGGDYEQYF. V usage is TRBV5-5 and J usage is TRBJ2-7; 11 bases align to TRBD1. Unmatched junction bases numbered 9, after V lost 4 bases and J lost 3 bases. From germline, CDR1 is SGHKS and CDR2 YYEKEE (reference sequence). The CDR3 extends over 16 amino acids.

This clone appeared a single time. J is TRBJ2-4 and V is TRBV29-1; no clear D gene. CDR3 length: 13 residues. Trimming took off 5 bases at V and 4 bases at J, with 12 bases between the two ends. The germline V gene encodes CDR1 SQVTM and CDR2 ANQGSEA. DNA for the CDR3: TGCAGCGTTTGGGATCCAAGAAAAAACATTCAGTACTTC. This sequence encodes CSVWDPRKNIQYF.

The chain recombines TRBV9 with TRBJ2-2; 11 nucleotides match TRBD2. The V segment lost 2 bases and the J segment 0 bases; nucleotides outside the gene matches: 12. Germline lookup yields CDR1 SGDLS and CDR2 YYNGEE. This CDR3 comprises 20 residues. DNA for the CDR3: TGTGCCAGCAGCGTTCCCCGACTAGCGGGACGGTTCGCGAACACCGGGGAGCTGTTTTTT. Protein: CASSVPRLAGRFANTGELFF.

On this clone itself: The sample holds other DNA sequences that translate to the same CDR3. The chain recombines TRBV7-8 with TRBJ2-2, with D uncertain. Germline CDR1 is SGHVS and CDR2 is FQNEAQ. Trimming removed 1 base at V and 4 bases at J, with 1 base between. The CDR3 length is 12 residues. CDR3 region: CASSLGTGELFF. The CDR3 bases are TGTGCCAGCAGCTTAGGCACCGGGGAGCTGTTTTTT.

The chain joins TRBV28 to TRBJ2-1; D is perhaps TRBD1 (5 bases). V lost 5 bases, J lost 4 bases, and 15 bases lay in between. Germline loops: CDR1 MDHEN, CDR2 SYDVKM. The CDR3 spans 15 residues. The CDR3 DNA reads as TGTGCCAGCAGTACCCCCGCGACAGTTTACAATGAGCAGTTCTTC. It is translated as CASSTPATVYNEQFF.

This rearrangement joins TRBV9 to TRBJ2-4, with 9 bases fitting TRBD2. This CDR3 has 14 residues. The germline gives CDR1 SGDLS, CDR2 YYNGEE. V gave up 3 bases and J gave up 9 bases; unmatched junction bases: 7. CDR3 nucleotides: TGTGCCAGCAGCGCCGGACTAGCGCTTAGCATTCAGTACTTC. Residues: CASSAGLALSIQYF.

V gene TRBV2 combines with J gene TRBJ2-2; 11 nucleotides line up with TRBD2. The ends lost 3 bases at V and 7 bases at J; junction bases unmatched: 7. CDR3 size: 16 residues. Germline V gene data show CDR1 as SNHLY and CDR2 as FYNNEI. The CDR3 nucleotides are TGTGCCAGCAGTGACTTAGCGGGAGGGCGTAGCGGGGAGCTGTTTTTT. Its protein is CASSDLAGGRSGELFF.

This clone was seen only once. The V and J genes are TRBV28 and TRBJ1-5; D might be TRBD1 (6 bases). The CDR3 extends over 14 amino acids. With 2 bases removed from V and 6 bases from J, the gap between germline ends came to 11 bases. Germline assignment: CDR1 MDHEN and CDR2 SYDVKM. The CDR3 DNA is TGTGCCAGCAGTTTACCAGGGGTTGGTCAGCCCCAGCATTTT. Amino acids: CASSLPGVGQPQHF.

V is TRBV11-2 and J is TRBJ1-2; the D is unclear. Trimming cost V 2 bases and J 4 bases, with 17 bases left between them. The CDR3 is 16 residues long. CDR1 SGHAT and CDR2 FQNNGV come from the germline V gene. CDR3 region: CASSLSGVGGSYGYTF. CDR3 sequence (DNA): TGTGCCAGCAGCTTATCGGGAGTTGGCGGCTCCTATGGCTACACCTTC.

CDR3 DNA sequence: TGTGCCACCCAACCCGGCTCCCTAGGGGGGTACGAGCAGTACTTC. Protein product: CATQPGSLGGYEQYF. V is TRBV27 and J is TRBJ2-7; the D gene could be TRBD1 or TRBD2 (6 bases each). Trimming took off 10 bases at V and 4 bases at J, with 23 bases between the two ends. Germline V lookup: CDR1 MNHEY, CDR2 SMNVEV (reference sequence). The CDR3 is 15 amino acids.

This clone was detected once. The CDR3 is CASSYTNGGYGYTF. The CDR3 coding sequence is TGTGCCAGCAGTTATACAAACGGAGGGTATGGCTACACCTTC. The chain has TRBV6-5 and TRBJ1-2; D ambiguous. The CDR3 has 14 residues. Trimming stripped 3 bases from V and 5 bases from J, with 13 bases between. Germline V gives CDR1 MNHEY, CDR2 SVGAGI.

The rearrangement links TRBV4-1 to TRBJ1-2, with 7 bases fitting TRBD1. J was trimmed by 3 bases and V by 1 base; bases with no gene match: 5. CDR1 MGHRA and CDR2 YSYEKL come from the germline V gene. The CDR3 runs to 15 residues. The CDR3 region has the DNA TGCGCCAGCAGCCAAGCGGAAAGGGGGCACTATGGCTACACCTTC. Protein sequence: CASSQAERGHYGYTF.

CDR3 sequence reads: CASSPPLGGKTLYNEQFF. For the CDR3, the DNA is TGTGCCAGCAGCCCACCCCTCGGGGGCAAAACCCTATACAATGAGCAGTTCTTC. This chain joins TRBV9 and TRBJ2-1; D may be TRBD1 or TRBD2 (6 bases each). Looked up from germline, CDR1 is SGDLS and CDR2 is YYNGEE. The V and J ends lost 4 bases and 4 bases respectively, with 24 bases between them. The CDR3 extends over 18 amino acids.

V is TRBV4-1 and J is TRBJ2-7, with 7 bases identical to TRBD1. V trimming: 1 base; J trimming: 5 bases; junction bases outside the gene matches: 8. The CDR3 consists of 15 residues. Germline CDR1 MGHRA, CDR2 YSYEKL. CDR3 in DNA: TGCGCCAGCAGCCAAGTGTTTGACAGGGTCGACGAGCAGTACTTC. Translating gives CASSQVFDRVDEQYF.